Reported below is one T cell receptor beta chain. The antigen it binds to is not known. Base qualities are not recorded, but no much larger clone differs from it by a single base. The data are from a study of Graves' ophthalmopathy and Graves' hyperthyroidism (dated by TCRdb to 2016 to 2019). At the level of the whole study: Peripheral blood was collected at initial diagnosis, before any treatment. For training and testing, the roughly 93 patients in the discovery cohort were randomly divided in a 7:3 ratio. After sampling, hyperthyroidism patients received methimazole starting at 30 mg daily, and ophthalmopathy patients received high-dose intravenous methylprednisolone. In over 5 hyperthyroidism patients, the T-cell repertoire of thyroid tissue was compared with the T-cell repertoire of blood. TCR beta repertoire signatures were used to distinguish Graves' ophthalmopathy from Graves' hyperthyroidism and to predict progression to ophthalmopathy. To explore V-J signatures distinguishing ophthalmopathy from hyperthyroidism, a discovery set of under 110 patients (43 ophthalmopathy, 57 stable hyperthyroidism) was enrolled. An independent validation cohort comprised roughly 20 hyperthyroidism patients and some 16 patients who later progressed from hyperthyroidism to ophthalmopathy. In total, approximately 130 blood samples were TCR-sequenced: around 42 ophthalmopathy, some 75 hyperthyroidism and some 17 hyperthyroidism-to-ophthalmopathy patients.

Patients with ophthalmopathy had moderately to severely active disease, with a Clinical Activity Score of 3 or more, a NOSPECS grade of 4 or more, and a disease duration of less than 3 months. Anyone with other autoimmune diseases, uncontrolled infections, pregnancy or lactation was excluded from the study. Clinical symptoms, serum thyroxine, TRAb, thyroid ultrasound and orbital computed tomography formed the basis of the diagnosis. Using Ficoll-Paque density gradient centrifugation, PBMCs were isolated from about 9.4 ml of fresh peripheral blood. Total RNA was extracted with Trizol reagent and quality-checked on an Agilent 2100 Bioanalyzer. Results and caveats for the whole study, not just this receptor: Among expanded thyroid clonotypes with frequency above 0.001, most also showed up in blood, which suggests that blood repertoires may reflect the thyroid immune response. The 13-signature model separated ophthalmopathy from stable hyperthyroidism with approximately 90% sensitivity and around 84% specificity in cross-validation, and 80%/75% in the test set. In validation, the model predicted ophthalmopathy progression with over 60% sensitivity and roughly 78% specificity; roughly 11 predicted patients were CT-confirmed with GO in a median of roughly 6.8 months. No statistical method was used to predetermine the sample size, and group allocation was not hidden from the investigators.

For this chain, trimming is 7 bases at the V end and 0 bases at the J end, and the number of junction bases without a gene match is 9. Including cysteine and phenylalanine, the CDR3 has 15 amino acids. The sequence is cut down to CDR3 DNA, 45 bases in frame from base 1. CDR1 and CDR2 were assigned from the germline V gene (reference sequence) as MNHEY and SMNVEV. For repertoire sequencing, TCR beta CDR3 regions were amplified from RNA transcripts. The first round was an RT-PCR using HTBI primers with the Qiagen OneStep RT-PCR kit, and this first round was followed by a second-round multiplex PCR, then size selection and purification. Libraries were sequenced paired-end with 100 bp reads on an Illumina HiSeq2000. The authors' analysis ran thus. SOAPnuke was used to process the reads, removing any read that contained adapters or uncalled bases, had a mean Phred below 15, or lacked an exact match to the constant primer or identifier. COPE v1.2.5 was used to merge high-quality paired reads. Each unique nucleotide sequence was treated as a clonotype, and MiTCR v1.1 was used to align the clonotypes to the IMGT TRB V, D and J references. Only V-J combinations with frequency above 0.0001 were analysed, covering approximately 99% of repertoires. For each V-J combination, a TCR clonal expansion and chaos score was defined as F50 clonal expansion divided by the chaos observed in the TCRdist matrix. Features were reduced by Welch's t-statistics and random forest to around 13 V-J combinations, which fed a naive Bayes classifier. Thyroid-blood repertoire similarity was quantified with the Morisita-Horn index. TCRdb reran the public reads through fastp at Q25 and MiXCR, keeping productive beta chains. Identical CDR3 proteins give one entry, which carries the most common genes and DNA. TCRdb, not the original authors, processed these V and J calls. The sample data list about 410,000 distinct CDR3 sequences, and about 17% of these were observed just once. Of the sample, more than 1.5% falls within the top ten clones.

The sequence was obtained from a woman between 18 and 30 years old with Graves' ophthalmopathy. Donor details come from another sample of the same person, matched by shared clones. The chain is assembled from TRBV27 and TRBJ2-7; 7 central bases correspond to TRBD2. What was sequenced was peripheral blood. The nucleotides are TGTGCCAGCACCCCTTTTGGGAGGGTCTCCTACGAGCAGTACTTC. Translated, it gives CASTPFGRVSYEQYF.